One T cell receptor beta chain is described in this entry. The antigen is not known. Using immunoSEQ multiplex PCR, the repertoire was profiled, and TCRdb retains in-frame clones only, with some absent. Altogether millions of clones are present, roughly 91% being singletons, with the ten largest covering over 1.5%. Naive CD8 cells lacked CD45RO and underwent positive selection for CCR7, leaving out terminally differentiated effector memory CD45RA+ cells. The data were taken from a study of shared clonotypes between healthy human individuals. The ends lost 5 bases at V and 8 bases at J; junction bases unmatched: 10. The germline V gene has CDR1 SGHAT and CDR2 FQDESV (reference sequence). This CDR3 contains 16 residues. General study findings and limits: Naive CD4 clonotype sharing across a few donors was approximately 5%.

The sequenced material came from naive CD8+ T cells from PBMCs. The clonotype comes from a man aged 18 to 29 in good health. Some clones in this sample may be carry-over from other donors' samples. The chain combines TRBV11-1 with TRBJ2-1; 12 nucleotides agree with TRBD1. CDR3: CASSPSWDRGQHEQFF. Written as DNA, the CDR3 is TGTGCCAGCAGCCCGAGTTGGGACAGGGGGCAGCATGAGCAGTTCTTC.